This is a list of T cell receptor beta chains from one sample in a study of OX40 agonist ivuxolimab in advanced cancers. Assay: immunoSEQ multiplex PCR; the TCRdb copy retains only in-frame clones and omits some. The sample holds roughly 30,000 clones, 86% seen once. The starting material was CD4+ or CD8+ T cells sorted from blood, obtained in a trial of the OX40 agonist ivuxolimab. All receptors derive from an adult with an advanced solid tumor such as melanoma, head and neck, liver or kidney cancer. Both conserved end residues are part of each CDR3. The order of the fields is D gene, J gene, clone size, V gene, CDR3 DNA, CDR3 protein. The D gene is left open where the match is weak. Size is omitted from some rows. Given values are once, few, many or a class for expanded clones.

NA,TRBJ2-1,NA,TRBV13,TGTGCCAGCAGCGCCACCAATGAGCAGTTCTTC,CASSATNEQFF
NA,TRBJ2-2,NA,TRBV19,TGTGCCACCGGAGCTCGGGACTCCCCCGGGGAGCTGTTTTTT,CATGARDSPGELFF
TRBD2,TRBJ2-7,NA,TRBV27,TGTGCCAGCAGACTCGGGGGGGCGAGCTCCTACGAGCAGTACTTC,CASRLGGASSYEQYF
NA,TRBJ2-1,NA,TRBV7-6,TGTGCCAGCAGCTATACTACGGGTGGGCTCGGTGAGCAGTTCTTC,CASSYTTGGLGEQFF
NA,TRBJ2-1,once,TRBV7-6,TGTGCCAGCACCCTTCAAGGGGGTGGATACAATGAGCAGTTCTTC,CASTLQGGGYNEQFF
TRBD2,TRBJ2-1,NA,TRBV27,TGTGCCAGCAGTTTGACTAGCGGGGTATACAATGAGCAGTTCTTC,CASSLTSGVYNEQFF
NA,TRBJ1-2,NA,TRBV25-1,TGTGCCAGCAGTGAGTCGTTGGCCAACACCTACTATGGCTACACCTTC,CASSESLANTYYGYTF
TRBD2,TRBJ2-2,NA,TRBV18,TGTGCCAGCTCACCAACTAGCGGGACACGGCCTCTCGGGGAGCTGTTTTTT,CASSPTSGTRPLGELFF
NA,TRBJ1-3,NA,TRBV6-1,TGTGCCAGCAGTGAATCACCCTCTGGAAACACCATATATTTT,CASSESPSGNTIYF
TRBD1,TRBJ2-1,NA,TRBV5-1,TGCGCCAGCAGCTTGACAGGGGTCACTGAGCAGTTCTTC,CASSLTGVTEQFF
TRBD1,TRBJ2-2,NA,TRBV9,TGTGCCAGCAGCGAAACAGGGGGCGCGAGGGAGCTGTTTTTT,CASSETGGARELFF
NA,TRBJ2-6,NA,TRBV16,TGTGCCAGCGCAGGGACGGGGTCGTTAACAAGTCGGGCCAACGTCCTGACTTTC,CASAGTGSLTSRANVLTF
NA,TRBJ2-2,NA,TRBV7-7,TGTGCTAGCAGGCCCCAGGAGAGCAAAACCGGGGAGCTGTTTTTT,CASRPQESKTGELFF
NA,TRBJ1-6,few,TRBV27,TGTGCCAGCAGTCCTCAGCCGACCTGGTCCGATTCACCCCTCCACTTT,CASSPQPTWSDSPLHF
TRBD1,TRBJ1-1,few,TRBV13,TGTGCCAGCAGCTATACATTACAGGGGGCGAAAAATGAAGCTTTCTTT,CASSYTLQGAKNEAFF
NA,TRBJ1-2,NA,TRBV29-1,TGCAGCGTTGGGGTTAACTATGGCTACACCTTC,CSVGVNYGYTF
NA,TRBJ1-4,NA,TRBV6-5,TGTGCCAGCAAGCCCGCTCACGCAACTAATGAAAAACTGTTTTTT,CASKPAHATNEKLFF
NA,TRBJ2-7,few,TRBV7-9,TGTGCCAGCAGGGATACTAGCTCCTACGAGCAGTACTTC,CASRDTSSYEQYF
TRBD1,TRBJ1-2,once,TRBV29-1,TGCAGCGTCACAAGACAGGGAAGTTATGGCTACACCTTC,CSVTRQGSYGYTF
NA,TRBJ2-5,few,TRBV10-2,TGCGCCAGCAGTGGGATTTTGGAGGACCAAGAGACCCAGTACTTC,CASSGILEDQETQYF
NA,TRBJ2-7,few,TRBV30,TGTGCCATCAGGGTTTCCTACGAGCAGTACTTC,CAIRVSYEQYF
NA,TRBJ1-3,NA,TRBV9,TGTGCCAGCAGCGTAGGGACATCAGGAGGAAACACCATATATTTT,CASSVGTSGGNTIYF
NA,TRBJ2-7,NA,TRBV6-5,TGTGCCAGCAGATACCCGGAGTACGAGCAGTACTTC,CASRYPEYEQYF
TRBD1,TRBJ2-5,once,TRBV7-3,TGTGCCAGCAGCTTCACCGGGACAGGAGAGACCCAGTACTTC,CASSFTGTGETQYF
NA,TRBJ2-1,NA,TRBV7-2,TGTGCCAGCAGCCTCGCAGGGGAGCAGTTCTTC,CASSLAGEQFF
TRBD2,TRBJ2-3,NA,TRBV4-2,TGTGCCAGCAGTACCGGGACTAAGGACGATACGCAGTATTTT,CASSTGTKDDTQYF
TRBD1,TRBJ1-1,NA,TRBV14,TGTGCCAGCAGCCGAACAGGGGCCCAGACGAACACTGAAGCTTTCTTT,CASSRTGAQTNTEAFF
TRBD2,TRBJ2-7,NA,TRBV2,TGTGCCAGCATGGAGGATAGCGGGTGGTACGAGCAGTACTTC,CASMEDSGWYEQYF
TRBD1,TRBJ2-1,NA,TRBV7-2,TGTGCCAGCAGCCGCGGACAGGAGTCTCCTGAGCAGTTCTTC,CASSRGQESPEQFF
NA,TRBJ1-5,few,TRBV7-9,TGTGCCAGCAGCTTAGAGTATCAGCCCCAGCATTTT,CASSLEYQPQHF
NA,TRBJ1-5,NA,TRBV11-1,TGTGCCAGCAGCTTAGGGGGCCAACAGCCCCAGCATTTT,CASSLGGQQPQHF
TRBD1,TRBJ2-7,once,TRBV5-1,TGCGCCAGCAGCTTGGTGACCGGGACAGGGACCTACGAGCAGTACTTC,CASSLVTGTGTYEQYF
NA,TRBJ2-2,NA,TRBV11-2,TGTGCCAGCAGCACCAGGGGCGGTGTCACCGGGGAGCTGTTTTTT,CASSTRGGVTGELFF
NA,TRBJ1-2,once,TRBV9,TGTGCCAGCAGCACCGACACGTATGGCTACACCTTC,CASSTDTYGYTF
NA,TRBJ2-7,once,TRBV27,TGTGCCAGCAGTTTGCCCCCCCGCACGCAGTCCTACGAGCAGTACTTC,CASSLPPRTQSYEQYF
NA,TRBJ1-5,NA,TRBV27,TGTGCCAGCAGTCCCGGGACGGGGGCGCCGGGCAATCAGCCCCAGCATTTT,CASSPGTGAPGNQPQHF
NA,TRBJ2-1,NA,TRBV27,TGTGCCAGCAGTTTAAGGACAAGGAATGAGCAGTTCTTC,CASSLRTRNEQFF
NA,TRBJ2-5,NA,TRBV14,TGTGCCAGCAGCCAAGCACGGTTACAAGAGACCCAGTACTTC,CASSQARLQETQYF
NA,TRBJ2-3,NA,TRBV6-5,TGTGCCAGCAGTTACTCTTTTGGGGGCACAGATACGCAGTATTTT,CASSYSFGGTDTQYF
NA,TRBJ2-1,NA,TRBV27,TGTGCCAGCAGTCCAGGGAATGAGCAGTTCTTC,CASSPGNEQFF
NA,TRBJ2-7,NA,TRBV6-5,TGTGCCAGCACCTCCCCCGAGAGCTCCGAGCAGTACTTC,CASTSPESSEQYF
NA,TRBJ2-5,NA,TRBV7-3,TGTGCCAGCAGCCCGGTTGGGGAATCGGAGACCCAGTACTTC,CASSPVGESETQYF
NA,TRBJ2-7,NA,TRBV1,TGCACCAGCAGCCAAGATACGGCTAGCTACGAGCAGTACTTC,CTSSQDTASYEQYF
NA,TRBJ1-3,NA,TRBV2,TGTGCCAGCAGACCCCTGAGAGGGAACACCATATATTTT,CASRPLRGNTIYF
NA,TRBJ2-5,NA,TRBV9,TGTGCCAGCAGCGTAGCAGGGAGGCAAGAGACCCAGTACTTC,CASSVAGRQETQYF
TRBD2,TRBJ2-7,NA,TRBV4-1,TGCGCCAGCAGCCAGCACACTAGCGGGGGGGGATTAACCTACGAGCAGTACTTC,CASSQHTSGGGLTYEQYF
NA,TRBJ1-5,few,TRBV28,TGTGCCAGCAGTTTCCCATCCTATCAGCCCCAGCATTTT,CASSFPSYQPQHF
NA,TRBJ2-2,NA,TRBV28,TGTGCCAGCAGTTTATTCGGGGAGACCGGGGAGCTGTTTTTT,CASSLFGETGELFF
TRBD2,TRBJ2-5,NA,TRBV28,TGTGCCAGCAGTTTAGGGTTAGCGGGAGGGCCGGAGACCCAGTACTTC,CASSLGLAGGPETQYF
NA,TRBJ1-2,NA,TRBV9,TGTGCCAGCAGATCCTTGGCCTCTGGCTACACCTTC,CASRSLASGYTF
NA,TRBJ2-1,few,TRBV4-1,TGCGCCAGCAGCCCCGTGGGCACCCCGCAGCAGTTCTTC,CASSPVGTPQQFF
NA,TRBJ2-7,NA,TRBV13,TGTGCCAGCAGCTTGTACAGAGGAGGCTCCGAGCAGTACTTC,CASSLYRGGSEQYF
TRBD1,TRBJ2-1,NA,TRBV6-1,TGTGCCAACGGTCGGGACAGCCCCTACAATGAGCAGTTCTTC,CANGRDSPYNEQFF
TRBD1,TRBJ1-5,NA,TRBV7-9,TGTGCCAGCAGCTTAGGGACAGGGGGCAATCAGCCCCAGCATTTT,CASSLGTGGNQPQHF
TRBD1,TRBJ2-1,NA,TRBV14,TGTGCCAGCAGCCAAGAGACAGGGACCTCCTATGGAAAAGGCAATGAGCAGTTCTTC,CASSQETGTSYGKGNEQFF
TRBD1,TRBJ2-3,NA,TRBV7-9,TGTGCCAGCAGCTTAGGGACAGGGGACGTGGGCACAGATACGCAGTATTTT,CASSLGTGDVGTDTQYF
TRBD2,TRBJ2-7,NA,TRBV7-8,TGTGCCAGCAGCCCAGGGACTAGCGACTACGAGCAGTACTTC,CASSPGTSDYEQYF
TRBD1,TRBJ1-1,NA,TRBV4-1,TGCGCCAGCAGCCTGCGGACAGGGGGTATGAACACTGAAGCTTTCTTT,CASSLRTGGMNTEAFF
NA,TRBJ1-2,NA,TRBV20-1,TGCAGTGTGGATGGCTACACCTTC,CSVDGYTF
NA,TRBJ1-2,once,TRBV20-1,TGCAGTGCCCCCGGCCTATATGGCTACACCTTC,CSAPGLYGYTF